These 26 T cell receptor beta chains were all obtained from the same sample, sequenced in a study of response to subunit inactivated influenza vaccine. TCRdb recomputed calls from the RT-PCR reads with MiXCR, one row per CDR3 protein. This sample yields roughly 570,000 distinct CDR3 sequences, of which roughly 13% are seen a single time; approximately 14% belongs to the top ten. The sequenced sample was PBMCs from blood, obtained roughly 48 days after vaccination. Receptor source: a man between 45 and 60 years old who received an inactivated influenza vaccine.

Note on this clonotype: This may come from a read error, since a much larger clone is one base off. This chain connects TRBV2 to TRBJ2-3; 10 bases are shared with TRBD2. Germline CDR1 and CDR2: SNHLY and FYNNEI. This CDR3 has 19 amino acids. CDR3 bases: TGTACCATCAGTTTTTTTCCTAGCGGGAGACGGGATCGCACAGATACGCAGTATTTT. Translating gives CTISFFPSGRRDRTDTQYF. Full variable domain (remainder filled in from reference TRBV2 and TRBJ2-3): EPEVTQTPSHQVTQMGQEVILRCVPISNHLYFYWYRQILGQKVEFLVSFYNNEISEKSEIFDDQFSVERPDGSNFTLKIRSTKLEDSAMYFCTISFFPSGRRDRTDTQYFGPGTRLTVL.

This clonotype was observed a handful of times. The gene calls are TRBV6-2 or TRBV6-3 and TRBJ2-1, with D maybe TRBD2 (5 bases). V gave up 6 bases and J gave up 8 bases, with 23 bases separating them. Germline V gives CDR1 MNHEY, CDR2 SVGEGT. The CDR3 consists of 16 residues. The CDR3 spells CASRRQGRLIRDEQFF. The CDR3 region has the DNA TGTGCCAGCAGGAGACAAGGACGACTAATTCGGGATGAGCAGTTCTTC.

The table lists this clonotype with a few counts. This chain joins TRBV6-5 and TRBJ2-3, with D perhaps assigned TRBD1 or TRBD2 (5 bases each). Trimming removed 2 bases from V and 6 bases from J, with 9 bases in between. Germline-derived CDR1 and CDR2 are MNHEY and SVGAGI. The CDR3 has 13 amino acids. The CDR3 DNA reads TGTGCCAGCAGTTACGGGGGTTACGATACGCAGTATTTT. This codes for CASSYGGYDTQYF.

The gene calls are TRBV20-1 and TRBJ2-3, with 8 bases lining up with TRBD2. The germline gives CDR1 DFQATT, CDR2 SNEGSKA (reference sequence). V gave up 3 bases and J gave up 2 bases; unmatched junction bases: 10. The CDR3 length is 16 residues. Written as DNA, the CDR3 is TGCAGTGCTAGGTCCCGTGGGCGGGAGGTCACAGATACGCAGTATTTT. Residues: CSARSRGREVTDTQYF.

This chain connects TRBV7-9 to TRBJ2-7, with D perhaps being TRBD1 or TRBD2 (5 bases each). Per the germline V gene, CDR1 is SEHNR and CDR2 is FQNEAQ (reference sequence). The CDR3 contains 11 residues. The CDR3 DNA reads TGTATCAAGGGGACCCCCTACGAGCAGTACTTC. This sequence encodes CIKGTPYEQYF.

Only a few counts were recorded for this clonotype. The chain has TRBV20-1 and TRBJ2-7, with a tentative D call TRBD2 (5 bases). The germline V gene encodes CDR1 DFQATT and CDR2 SNEGSKA (reference sequence). This CDR3 spans 13 amino acids. The CDR3 spells CSARGQSHYEQYF. The CDR3 nucleotides read TGCAGCGCCAGAGGGCAGAGCCACTACGAGCAGTACTTC.

The V gene is TRBV24-1, the J gene TRBJ2-1, with D possibly being TRBD1 (5 bases). The CDR3 runs to 12 residues. Germline V gene sequence: CDR1 KGHDR, CDR2 SFDVKD. V gave up 9 bases and J gave up 10 bases, with 15 bases separating them. In DNA form, the CDR3 reads TGTGCCACCTCGGTGGGGCCGGCCGAGCAGTTCTTC. This sequence encodes CATSVGPAEQFF.

Many counts were recorded for this clonotype. The J gene is TRBJ2-3, the V gene TRBV12-3 or TRBV12-4; D is unresolved. Between the trimmed V and J ends, which lost 7 bases and 2 bases, there was a span of 13 bases. The CDR3 contains 14 residues. The CDR3 reads CASKHGGSTDTQYF. In nucleotides, the CDR3 is TGTGCCAGCAAGCATGGCGGTTCCACAGATACGCAGTATTTT.

The chain has TRBV7-9 and TRBJ2-7; D not certain. The V and J ends lost 5 bases and 2 bases respectively, with 16 bases between them. From germline, CDR1 is SEHNR and CDR2 FQNEAQ (reference sequence). The CDR3 covers 15 residues. The CDR3 sequence is CASSHHEVATYEQYF. CDR3 coding DNA: TGTGCCAGCAGCCACCATGAGGTGGCAACCTACGAGCAGTACTTC.

The chain recombines TRBV20-1 with TRBJ1-2; TRBD1 matches at 8 bases. The CDR3 runs to 14 residues. The J segment lost 6 bases and the V segment lost 0 bases, leaving 6 bases of the junction unmatched. CDR1 DFQATT and CDR2 SNEGSKA come from the germline V gene (reference sequence). The DNA of the CDR3 is TGCAGTGCTAGAGAACCAGGGGGCCCCCATGGCTACACCTTC. Translation gives CSAREPGGPHGYTF.

The rearrangement uses TRBV20-1 and TRBJ2-1, with 9 bases matching TRBD2. J was trimmed by 2 bases and V by 4 bases; bases with no gene match: 3. The germline V gene has CDR1 DFQATT and CDR2 SNEGSKA (reference sequence). This CDR3 is 14 amino acids long. For the CDR3, the DNA is TGCAGTGCTACTGCGGGGGGGGCCTACAATGAGCAGTTCTTC. Translated, it gives CSATAGGAYNEQFF.

This clonotype was recorded a few times. The chain has TRBV20-1 and TRBJ1-1; perhaps TRBD1 as D (6 bases). Germline CDR1 reads DFQATT; CDR2 reads SNEGSKA (reference sequence). Between the trimmed V and J ends, which lost 6 bases and 1 base, there was a span of 15 bases. The CDR3 spans 14 residues. Written as DNA, the CDR3 is TGCAGTGCCGCCCCAGGGGTAGGGAACACTGAAGCTTTCTTT. Protein: CSAAPGVGNTEAFF.

The chain links TRBV6-1 to TRBJ2-2; D ambiguous. The CDR3 is 12 amino acids. The germline V gene encodes CDR1 MNHNS and CDR2 SASEGT. The V end was cut by 6 bases, the J end by 6 bases, with 8 bases between. The CDR3 sequence is CASRKHSGELFF. The DNA for the CDR3 is TGTGCCAGCAGGAAGCACTCCGGGGAGCTGTTTTTT.

This clonotype was counted many times. The chain employs TRBV20-1 and TRBJ2-5; the D gene is possibly TRBD2 (6 bases). Germline V lookup: CDR1 DFQATT, CDR2 SNEGSKA (reference sequence). Trimming pared 1 base from V and 5 bases from J, leaving 17 bases between. The CDR3 is made up of 15 amino acids. CDR3 in DNA: TGCAGTGCTAGAGTTGGACCCCCGGGGAGGGAGACCCAGTACTTC. Its protein product is CSARVGPPGRETQYF.

This clonotype was observed a few times. The chain combines TRBV10-3 with TRBJ2-4; tentatively, D is TRBD1 (5 bases). Germline assignment: CDR1 ENHRY and CDR2 SYGVKD. V lost 0 bases, J lost 1 base, and 10 bases lay in between. The CDR3 is made up of 16 amino acids. The DNA of the CDR3 is TGTGCCATCAGTGAGTCTTTGGGGCAGGCCAAAAACATTCAGTACTTC. Translating gives CAISESLGQAKNIQYF.

This clonotype was counted between two and nine times. This chain links TRBV11-2 with TRBJ2-5; D assignment may be TRBD1 or TRBD2 (5 bases each). Germline values: CDR1 SGHAT, CDR2 FQNNGV. CDR3 size: 15 residues. Trimming took 6 bases from V and 6 from J, leaving 20 bases between them. The CDR3 nucleotides are TGTGCCAGCAGTGCTGGGGCCACTACTAGAAAGACCCAGTACTTC. It yields the protein CASSAGATTRKTQYF.

This clonotype was recorded at least ten times. V is TRBV12-3 or TRBV12-4 and J is TRBJ2-1; D possibly uses TRBD1 or TRBD2 (6 bases each). Trimming left V 0 bases short and J 3 bases short, with 9 bases between. The CDR3 runs 15 residues. Written as DNA, the CDR3 is TGTGCCAGCAGTTTAGCGGGGGGCTACTACAATGAGCAGTTCTTC. It specifies CASSLAGGYYNEQFF.

This clonotype appeared many times. J is TRBJ2-1 and V is TRBV5-6; 10 bases fit TRBD2. Germline trimming cut 1 base from V and 3 bases from J; bases unmatched to any gene: 7. CDR1 is SGHDT and CDR2 is YYEEEE in the germline V gene. The CDR3 totals 17 residues. Written as DNA, the CDR3 is TGTGCCAGCAGCTTGTTACTTGAGCGGGGGGGCTACAATGAGCAGTTCTTC. The encoded protein is CASSLLLERGGYNEQFF.

The V and J genes are TRBV4-1 and TRBJ1-3; D is possibly TRBD1 (6 bases). The CDR3 spans 14 residues. Germline V lookup: CDR1 MGHRA, CDR2 YSYEKL. With 5 bases removed from V and 4 bases from J, the gap between germline ends came to 12 bases. The CDR3 reads CASSTTGLGNTIYF. CDR3 nucleotides: TGCGCCAGCAGCACAACAGGGTTGGGAAACACCATATATTTT.

The chain uses TRBV20-1 and TRBJ2-5; D unclear. Trimming removed 0 bases at V and 2 bases at J, with 13 bases between. The CDR3 has 15 residues. Per the germline V gene, CDR1 is DFQATT and CDR2 is SNEGSKA (reference sequence). The CDR3 sequence: CSAREGRRVQETQYF. CDR3 in DNA: TGCAGTGCTAGAGAAGGTAGACGGGTTCAAGAGACCCAGTACTTC.

In its sample, this clonotype was seen many times. The gene calls are TRBV11-2 and TRBJ2-5, with D unclear. Germline V gene data show CDR1 as SGHAT and CDR2 as FQNNGV. V was pared by 7 bases and J by 5 bases, with 8 bases between. CDR3 length: 11 amino acids. CDR3 DNA sequence: TGTGCCAGCACACCCGGTGAGACCCAGTACTTC. Its translation: CASTPGETQYF.

The table lists this clonotype with a few counts. The chain has TRBV15 and TRBJ2-3; 8 bases map to TRBD2. This CDR3 comprises 13 residues. Per the germline V gene, CDR1 is LNHNV and CDR2 is YYDKDF (reference sequence). Germline trimming cut 7 bases from V and 2 bases from J; bases unmatched to any gene: 2. As DNA, the CDR3 is TGTGCCACCACGGGGGGGCACACAGATACGCAGTATTTT. It yields the protein CATTGGHTDTQYF. The full variable domain, completed using reference TRBV15 and TRBJ2-3, is DAMVIQNPRYQVTQFGKPVTLSCSQTLNHNVMYWYQQKSSQAPKLLFHYYDKDFNNEADTPDNFQSRRPNTSFCFLDIRSPGLGDTAMYLCATTGGHTDTQYFGPGTRLTVL.

The chain recombines TRBV20-1 with TRBJ1-5; D is uncertain. Trimming removed 1 base from V and 0 bases from J, with 10 bases in between. This CDR3 region has 15 residues. Germline CDR1 reads DFQATT; CDR2 reads SNEGSKA (reference sequence). CDR3 sequence: CSARGLRSSNQPQHF. For the CDR3, the DNA is TGCAGTGCTAGAGGCCTGCGAAGTAGCAATCAGCCCCAGCATTTT.

This clonotype showed up just a few times. The chain employs TRBV19 and TRBJ1-2; 10 nucleotides agree with TRBD1. CDR1 LNHDA and CDR2 SQIVND come from the germline V gene (reference sequence). The ends lost 9 bases at V and 3 bases at J; junction bases unmatched: 1. The CDR3 is made up of 12 amino acids. Written as DNA, the CDR3 is TGTGCCAGCGGACAGGGGGACTATGGCTACACCTTC. Its protein product is CASGQGDYGYTF.

The DNA for the CDR3 is TGTGCCAGCAGCTTAGGGTCAGGCCTAGGCCGAGAGACCCAGTACTTC. Residues: CASSLGSGLGRETQYF. This chain uses TRBV7-2 with TRBJ2-5, with unresolved D. CDR3 length: 16 residues. V was shortened by 1 base and J by 4 bases, with 16 bases between the two germline ends. Germline V lookup: CDR1 SGHTA, CDR2 FQGNSA.

On this clonotype: The junction does not match germline at one end; this may be a read error. V and J are TRBV29-1 and TRBJ2-3, with D maybe TRBD2 (6 bases). The CDR3 has 19 amino acids. Germline V gene data show CDR1 as SQVTM and CDR2 as ANQGSEA. DNA of the CDR3: TGCAGCGTCGAAGGGACTGATTTTGTGGGAGGATCTAGCACAGATACGCAGTATTTT. Protein sequence: CSVEGTDFVGGSSTDTQYF.